A single sample is the source of the 3 T cell receptor beta chains below, sequenced in a study of cytomegalovirus exposure and HLA in healthy donors. Primers included in the PCR were 60 Vbeta and 13 Jbeta primers. Sequenced by immunoSEQ multiplex PCR; TCRdb stores in-frame clones only, minus some. The sample has approximately 160,000 clones, around 63% seen once. Material for sequencing was PBMCs. The receptors here all came from a woman aged 18-29 years in good health and CMV-seropositive.

The chain joins TRBV19 to TRBJ2-7; 9 bases agree with TRBD2. This CDR3 has 13 residues. V lost 5 bases and J lost 6; bases outside the gene matches: 5. CDR1 is LNHDA and CDR2 is SQIVND in the germline V gene (reference sequence). CDR3 bases: TGTGCCAGTAGTGAACTAGCGGGCAGCGAGCAGTACTTC. Its translation: CASSELAGSEQYF.

This chain links TRBV28 with TRBJ2-1, with TRBD2 matching over 8 bases. The CDR3 is 12 residues long. With 9 bases clipped from V and 9 bases from J, the junction kept 7 bases outside the gene matches. The germline V gene encodes CDR1 MDHEN and CDR2 SYDVKM. For the CDR3, the DNA is TGTGCCAGTTGGACTAGCCTAAGTGAGCAGTTCTTC. This sequence encodes CASWTSLSEQFF.

This clone has just a few counts. V gene TRBV30 combines with J gene TRBJ2-7, with 11 bases lining up with TRBD2. Germline V gene sequence: CDR1 GTSNPN, CDR2 SVGIG (reference sequence). This CDR3 contains 15 residues. Unmatched junction bases numbered 8, after V lost 4 bases and J lost 3 bases. In nucleotides, the CDR3 is TGTGCCTGGAACTCCAGACTAGCGGGAAACTACGAGCAGTACTTC. Translating it yields CAWNSRLAGNYEQYF.